The 18 T cell receptor beta chains given below trace back to one sample, sequenced in a study of CD8+ T cells in alopecia areata. RNA extraction was followed by reverse transcription into cDNA, which acted as the sequencing template. Data came from immunoSEQ multiplex PCR; TCRdb stores just in-frame clones and leaves some out. The table shows about 70,000 clones, with approximately 30% occurring only once. Treatment defined: oral pan-JAK inhibitor, 5-10 mg twice daily. The specimen was CD8+ T cells sorted from blood, collected at week 4, from a patient treated with tofacitinib. Receptors originate from a human donor with alopecia areata.

This clone turned up a few times. This sequence joins TRBV29-1 and TRBJ1-3; TRBD1 is a possible D gene (5 bases). Germline V gives CDR1 SQVTM, CDR2 ANQGSEA. Trimming left V 4 bases short and J 0 bases short, with 13 bases between. This CDR3 contains 15 residues. The CDR3 spells CSVVGHHSSGNTIYF. CDR3 DNA sequence: TGCAGCGTTGTCGGACACCATTCCTCTGGAAACACCATATATTTT. Full variable domain (rest looked up from reference TRBV29-1 and TRBJ1-3): SAVISQKPSRDICQRGTSLTIQCQVDSQVTMMFWYRQQPGQSLTLIATANQGSEATYESGFVIDKFPISRPNLTFSTLTVSNMSPEDSSIYLCSVVGHHSSGNTIYFGEGSWLTVV.

The genes are TRBV28 and TRBJ1-2; D unresolved. CDR3 length equals 13 residues. Trimming shortened V by 5 bases and J by 4 bases, and 11 bases separated the two germline ends. Germline V gene lookup returns CDR1 MDHEN and CDR2 SYDVKM. This CDR3 reads CASSPPGIYGYTF. Here the CDR3 DNA reads TGTGCCAGCAGTCCCCCAGGCATCTATGGCTACACCTTC.

This chain links TRBV5-1 with TRBJ1-2; D call uncertain. Germline V gene lookup returns CDR1 SGHRS and CDR2 YFSETQ. The CDR3 is 12 amino acids. Trimming took off 2 bases at V and 7 bases at J, with 9 bases between the two ends. Written as DNA, the CDR3 is TGCGCCAGCAGCTTCTCGGCAAGTGGCTACACCTTC. Its protein is CASSFSASGYTF.

This sequence joins TRBV4-3 and TRBJ1-2, with 11 bases that match TRBD1. Germline loops: CDR1 LGHNA, CDR2 YSLEER. The CDR3 has 18 amino acids. V trimming: 1 base; J trimming: 5 bases; junction bases outside the gene matches: 12. CDR3 amino acids: CASSQALGQGAERYGYTF. The DNA of the CDR3 is TGCGCCAGCAGCCAAGCCCTAGGACAGGGGGCCGAGAGATATGGCTACACCTTC.

Here the CDR3 DNA reads TGTGCCAGCAGTGAACAGGGAGGGAACTATGGCTACACCTTC. Encoded protein: CASSEQGGNYGYTF. The J gene is TRBJ1-2, the V gene TRBV25-1, with a weak D call TRBD1 (5 bases). This CDR3 region has 14 residues. Germline V gene sequence: CDR1 MGHDK, CDR2 SYGVNS. The V gene lost 2 bases and the J gene lost 2 bases, with 9 bases spanning the gap.

The chain has TRBV10-3 and TRBJ2-7; 10 nucleotides agree with TRBD1. Germline V gene sequence: CDR1 ENHRY, CDR2 SYGVKD. The CDR3 covers 12 residues. With 8 bases clipped from V and 3 bases from J, the junction kept 1 base outside the gene matches. The CDR3 reads CAIWDRGYEQYF. The CDR3 DNA reads TGTGCCATCTGGGACAGGGGCTACGAGCAGTACTTC.

This clone was seen a few times. The chain uses TRBV7-9 and TRBJ2-7; possible D gene TRBD1, 6 bases. Germline V lookup: CDR1 SEHNR, CDR2 FQNEAQ (reference sequence). The CDR3 is 14 amino acids. Between the trimmed V and J ends, which lost 8 bases and 3 bases, there was a span of 17 bases. This CDR3 reads CASGVTDRYYEQYF. The CDR3 DNA follows: TGTGCCAGCGGAGTGACGGACAGATACTACGAGCAGTACTTC.

The chain carries TRBV27 and TRBJ2-7; 13 nucleotides align to TRBD2. The CDR3 spans 17 residues. With 5 bases clipped from V and 0 bases from J, the junction kept 7 bases outside the gene matches. The germline V gene encodes CDR1 MNHEY and CDR2 SMNVEV (reference sequence). CDR3 in amino acids: CASSPPRTSGSSYEQYF. CDR3 sequence (DNA): TGTGCCAGCAGTCCTCCCCGGACTAGCGGGAGCTCCTACGAGCAGTACTTC.

This clone was counted between two and nine times. This CDR3 is also generated by other DNA sequences in the sample. The chain links TRBV27 to TRBJ2-1; D is ambiguous. Per the germline V gene, CDR1 is MNHEY and CDR2 is SMNVEV (reference sequence). V lost 3 bases to trimming and J lost 1 base, with 4 bases between them. This CDR3 contains 13 residues. Written as DNA, the CDR3 is TGTGCCAGCAGTTTTGGGTCCTACAATGAGCAGTTCTTC. This gives the protein CASSFGSYNEQFF.

The V gene is TRBV9, the J gene TRBJ1-2, with D possibly TRBD1 on 5 matching bases. Trimming cost V 3 bases and J 5 bases, with 23 bases left between them. There are 17 residues in the CDR3. Germline values: CDR1 SGDLS, CDR2 YYNGEE. The CDR3 bases are TGTGCCAGCAGCGGACGGGGACCGGTCGTGGGAGCATATGGCTACACCTTC. Amino acids: CASSGRGPVVGAYGYTF.

This clone was recorded a few times. The V and J genes are TRBV5-1 and TRBJ2-1, with D hard to call. The length of the CDR3 is 13 residues. Per germline, CDR1 SGHRS and CDR2 YFSETQ. The ends were cut back, 0 bases at V and 5 bases at J, with 6 bases in the middle. This CDR3 is CASSLDGDNEQFF. CDR3 in DNA: TGCGCCAGCAGCTTGGATGGGGACAATGAGCAGTTCTTC.

The chain joins TRBV29-1 to TRBJ1-3; no clear D gene. The CDR3 runs to 11 residues. The germline CDR1 and CDR2 sequences are SQVTM and ANQGSEA. Trimming stripped 7 bases from V and 4 bases from J, with 8 bases between. CDR3 residues: CSAIMGNTIYF. The CDR3 DNA follows: TGCAGCGCAATTATGGGAAACACCATATATTTT.

This clone was seen only a few times. Different DNA sequences within this sample yield the same CDR3. The chain couples TRBV6-1 to TRBJ2-5; TRBD2 aligns across 11 bases. The CDR3 consists of 15 residues. Germline CDR1 and CDR2: MNHNS and SASEGT. V was pared by 2 bases and J by 2 bases, with 1 base of the junction left unmatched. CDR3 loop: CASSELAGGQETQYF. The CDR3 nucleotides are TGTGCCAGCAGTGAATTAGCGGGAGGGCAAGAGACCCAGTACTTC.

The chain recombines TRBV30 with TRBJ2-2; 7 bases are a match to TRBD1. The ends lost 4 bases at V and 2 bases at J; junction bases unmatched: 4. Germline-derived CDR1 and CDR2 are GTSNPN and SVGIG (reference sequence). The CDR3 has 14 residues. The CDR3, as DNA: TGTGCCTGGACCAGGGGGAGAAACACCGGGGAGCTGTTTTTT. Residues: CAWTRGRNTGELFF.

The genes are TRBV7-9 and TRBJ2-7; 8 positions agree with TRBD1. The CDR3 spans 16 residues. The V gene's germline CDR1 is SEHNR and CDR2 FQNEAQ (reference sequence). J gave up 3 bases and V 1 base, and 8 bases lay outside the gene matches. CDR3 in amino acids: CASSLGPDRVNYEQYF. The CDR3 nucleotides read TGTGCCAGCAGCTTAGGCCCGGACAGGGTGAACTACGAGCAGTACTTC.

There are a few counts of this clone. V gene TRBV6-1 combines with J gene TRBJ2-7; no clear D gene. The V end was cut by 9 bases, the J end by 3 bases, with 12 bases between. Germline V lookup: CDR1 MNHNS, CDR2 SASEGT. This CDR3 contains 12 residues. The CDR3 loop is CASSHTYYEQYF. DNA for the CDR3: TGTGCCAGTAGTCACACATACTACGAGCAGTACTTC.

For this clone: Other nucleotide sequences from this sample produce the same CDR3. The rearrangement uses TRBV9 and TRBJ2-1; no clear D gene. The length of the CDR3 is 14 residues. The germline V gene encodes CDR1 SGDLS and CDR2 YYNGEE. V was pared by 0 bases and J by 8 bases, with 12 bases between. CDR3 nucleotide sequence: TGTGCCAGCAGCGTAGAACCGGCAAGCGATGAGCAGTTCTTC. Translation: CASSVEPASDEQFF.

The chain recombines TRBV6-8 with TRBJ2-7, with D perhaps TRBD2 (7 bases). V lost 10 bases, J lost 0 bases, and 10 bases lay in between. Germline CDR1 is MNHGY and CDR2 is SAAAGT. The CDR3 length is 12 residues. CDR3 in DNA: TGTGCCACGGGGGGCGACTCCTACGAGCAGTACTTC. Translation: CATGGDSYEQYF.